The 9 T cell receptor beta chains below were found in one sample sequenced in a study of patients and donors after allogeneic stem cell transplantation. One entry per CDR3 protein, called by TCRdb with MiXCR from the RT-PCR reads. The sample yields about a million distinct CDR3 sequences, roughly 17% seen once. The sequencing input was blood, either unsorted or a sorted T cell fraction (not recorded which). These receptors all stem from a human donor who was either an allogeneic HSCT recipient or a stem cell or donor lymphocyte infusion donor (not recorded which). It is not recorded whose cells these are; they may come from a transplant donor.

This clonotype was observed a single time. V gene TRBV20-1 combines with J gene TRBJ1-2; 9 bases are shared with TRBD1. The germline V gene encodes CDR1 DFQATT and CDR2 SNEGSKA (reference sequence). J lost 5 bases, V lost 0 bases, and 7 bases had no gene match. The CDR3 consists of 15 residues. This chain's CDR3 is CSARETGTGNYGYTF. The CDR3 coding sequence is TGCAGTGCTAGAGAGACCGGGACAGGGAATTATGGCTACACCTTC.

Many counts were recorded for this clonotype. One end of the junction does not line up with germline, which may come from a read error. The chain links TRBV7-2 to TRBJ2-7; TRBD2 aligns across 11 bases. The CDR3 is made up of 15 amino acids. Looked up from germline, CDR1 is SGHTA and CDR2 is FQGNSA. The CDR3 loop reads CASSLAGGLSYEQYF. In DNA, the CDR3 is TGTGCCAGCAGCCTAGCGGGAGGCCTCTCCTACGAGCAGTACTTC.

This clonotype showed up many times. The chain couples TRBV10-3 to TRBJ2-7; the match to TRBD2 covers 13 bases. V lost 0 bases to trimming and J lost 4 bases; unmatched junction nucleotides: 3. CDR1 and CDR2 (germline): ENHRY, SYGVKD. The CDR3 is made up of 16 amino acids. The DNA for the CDR3 is TGTGCCATCAGTGAGTCGGGACTAGCGGGATCATACGAGCAGTACTTC. Translated: CAISESGLAGSYEQYF.

This clonotype was observed a few times. The V call is TRBV6-1, the J call TRBJ2-5, with 9 bases lining up with TRBD1. The V and J ends lost 7 bases and 5 bases, in that order; junction bases with no gene match: 11. Germline CDR1 reads MNHNS; CDR2 reads SASEGT. The CDR3 runs 15 residues. The CDR3 DNA sequence: TGTGCCAGCACCCTGACAGGGGGTGTTGGTGAGACCCAGTACTTC. Encoded protein: CASTLTGGVGETQYF.

The chain joins TRBV6-8 to TRBJ2-3; D not resolved. CDR3 length equals 14 residues. Trimming left V 7 bases short and J 7 bases short, with 18 bases between. Germline V lookup: CDR1 MNHGY, CDR2 SAAAGT. CDR3 sequence: CASIYPPCRNTQYF. The CDR3 nucleotides are TGTGCCAGCATCTACCCGCCTTGCCGGAATACGCAGTATTTT.

The sample holds a few counts of this clonotype. The chain couples TRBV29-1 to TRBJ1-2; tentative D call: TRBD1 (6 bases). The germline CDR1 and CDR2 sequences are SQVTM and ANQGSEA. Trimming shortened V by 6 bases and J by 4 bases, and 15 bases separated the two germline ends. The CDR3 length is 13 residues. Here the CDR3 reads CSVLQGVSYGYTF. The CDR3 coding sequence is TGCAGCGTCCTACAGGGAGTCAGCTATGGCTACACCTTC.

This clonotype was counted a few times. CDR3: CASSLAYGTGYSYEQYF. CDR3 DNA sequence: TGCGCCAGCAGCTTGGCGTACGGGACAGGGTACTCCTACGAGCAGTACTTC. The chain recombines TRBV5-1 with TRBJ2-7, with 9 bases fitting TRBD1. The CDR3 extends over 17 amino acids. The germline V gene encodes CDR1 SGHRS and CDR2 YFSETQ. Unmatched junction bases numbered 7, after V lost 0 bases and J lost 0 bases.

The chain employs TRBV12-3 or TRBV12-4 and TRBJ2-7; a possible D gene is TRBD2 (6 bases). Trimming cost V 7 bases and J 3 bases, with 16 bases left between them. The CDR3 totals 14 residues. The CDR3 DNA is TGTGCCAGCACCCAGGGCCGGGGACTCTACGAGCAGTACTTC. Its protein is CASTQGRGLYEQYF.

This clonotype was seen a handful of times. The rearrangement uses TRBV24-1 and TRBJ1-2, with D possibly TRBD1 on 5 matching bases. This CDR3 has 14 amino acids. Germline CDR1 KGHDR, CDR2 SFDVKD. Between the trimmed V and J ends, which lost 5 bases and 2 bases, there was a span of 11 bases. The DNA for the CDR3 is TGTGCCACCAGTGGGGGGGTTGGCAACTATGGCTACACCTTC. Its translation is CATSGGVGNYGYTF.